What follows are 21 T cell receptor beta chains derived from one specimen sequenced in a study of blood T cell repertoires in COVID-19. Here immunoSEQ multiplex PCR was the method, and the copy in TCRdb shows in-frame clones only, minus some. The sample lists 120,000 or so clones, less than 85% occurring once. The sequencing sample was made of peripheral blood. The receptors were sampled from a woman aged 80 or older with acute or convalescent COVID-19.

The rearrangement joins TRBV2 to TRBJ1-2, with 9 bases matching TRBD1. CDR3 length equals 16 residues. Germline values: CDR1 SNHLY, CDR2 FYNNEI. The trim removed 9 bases at V and 5 bases at J, leaving 16 bases unmatched. The CDR3 region is CASPDLQGAREYGYTF. DNA for the CDR3: TGTGCCAGTCCTGACCTACAGGGGGCGAGAGAATATGGCTACACCTTC.

The chain employs TRBV11-2 and TRBJ2-5, with D tentatively TRBD2 (5 bases). The CDR3 spans 15 residues. In germline, CDR1 is SGHAT, CDR2 FQNNGV. V lost 5 bases, J lost 0 bases, and 13 bases lay in between. The CDR3 DNA sequence: TGTGCCAGCAGCGTAGCCCCTAGCTACCAAGAGACCCAGTACTTC. Amino acids: CASSVAPSYQETQYF.

The gene calls are TRBV28 and TRBJ2-1; possible D gene TRBD2, 6 bases. V was clipped by 4 bases and J by 4 bases, with 11 bases between them. Germline V gene sequence: CDR1 MDHEN, CDR2 SYDVKM. The CDR3 totals 14 residues. Written as DNA, the CDR3 is TGTGCCAGCAGTTGGGGGACTGGTTACAATGAGCAGTTCTTC. As protein: CASSWGTGYNEQFF.

The rearrangement uses TRBV5-5 and TRBJ2-3, with D perhaps TRBD1 (6 bases). Trimming cost V 0 bases and J 1 base, with 12 bases left between them. The CDR3 contains 16 residues. Germline V gene lookup returns CDR1 SGHKS and CDR2 YYEKEE (reference sequence). The CDR3: CASSLGAQGRTDTQYF. DNA for the CDR3: TGTGCCAGCAGCTTGGGCGCACAGGGACGCACAGATACGCAGTATTTT.

This chain joins TRBV18 and TRBJ1-1; 9 bases align to TRBD1. Germline V lookup: CDR1 KGHSH, CDR2 LQKENI. V gave up 3 bases and J gave up 0 bases; unmatched junction bases: 5. The CDR3 sequence is 16 residues long. The CDR3 nucleotides read TGTGCCAGCTCACCGGGGACAGGGATCATGAACACTGAAGCTTTCTTT. This encodes CASSPGTGIMNTEAFF.

The CDR3 loop reads CASISSYEQFF. In DNA form, the CDR3 reads TGTGCCAGCATCTCAAGCTATGAGCAGTTCTTC. This chain connects TRBV6-5 to TRBJ2-1; no definite D call. V lost 7 bases and J lost 8, with 9 bases in between. The CDR3 loop spans 11 amino acids. In germline, CDR1 is MNHEY, CDR2 SVGAGI.

There are a few counts of this clone. The V call is TRBV5-1, the J call TRBJ1-1; D not resolved. Germline V lookup: CDR1 SGHRS, CDR2 YFSETQ. V lost 5 bases and J 3 bases, leaving 5 bases between the germline ends. The CDR3 runs to 11 residues. The CDR3 sequence: CASREDTEAFF. The CDR3, as DNA: TGCGCCAGCAGAGAGGACACTGAAGCTTTCTTT. Complete variable domain (other parts from reference TRBV5-1 and TRBJ1-1): KAGVTQTPRYLIKTRGQQVTLSCSPISGHRSVSWYQQTPGQGLQFLFEYFSETQRNKGNFPGRFSGRQFSNSRSEMNVSTLELGDSALYLCASREDTEAFFGQGTRLTVV.

V is TRBV5-1 and J is TRBJ2-2; 7 bases are shared with TRBD1. This CDR3 is 15 amino acids long. The germline CDR1 and CDR2 sequences are SGHRS and YFSETQ. V shed 2 bases and J 2 bases; nucleotides not matched to a gene: 3. The CDR3 region has the DNA TGCGCCAGCAGCTTAGACAGGGAAAACACCGGGGAGCTGTTTTTT. Encoded protein: CASSLDRENTGELFF.

This clone appeared once. CDR3: CAWAGQGTEAFF. The CDR3 DNA reads as TGTGCCTGGGCCGGACAGGGGACTGAAGCTTTCTTT. This chain connects TRBV30 to TRBJ1-1; TRBD1 matches 9 bases. Germline CDR1 is GTSNPN and CDR2 is SVGIG (reference sequence). Trimming at V came to 5 bases and at J to 5 bases, leaving 3 bases not matched to a gene. The CDR3 length is 12 residues. The full variable domain, in which reference TRBV30 and TRBJ1-1 provide the parts outside the CDR3, is SQTIHQWPATLVQPVGSPLSLECTVEGTSNPNLYWYRQAAGRGLQLLFYSVGIGQISSEVPQNLSASRPQDRQFILSSKKLLLSDSGFYLCAWAGQGTEAFFGQGTRLTVV.

V is TRBV12-5 and J is TRBJ2-1; possibly TRBD1 for D (5 bases). Trimming left V 3 bases short and J 8 bases short, with 14 bases between. From germline, CDR1 is LGHNT and CDR2 FRNRAP. CDR3 length: 14 residues. The CDR3 DNA follows: TGTGCTAGTGGTTTTCAGGGCGTTGGTGATGAGCAGTTCTTC. It is translated as CASGFQGVGDEQFF.

V gene TRBV6-5 combines with J gene TRBJ1-6; 8 bases agree with TRBD1. Trimming at V came to 6 bases and at J to 7 bases, leaving 5 bases not matched to a gene. The CDR3 loop spans 14 amino acids. Germline V lookup: CDR1 MNHEY, CDR2 SVGAGI. The CDR3 DNA sequence: TGTGCCAGCAGACTCGACAGGGGAAATTCACCCCTCCACTTT. It translates to CASRLDRGNSPLHF.

The chain couples TRBV6-5 to TRBJ1-4; no definite D call. The CDR3 sequence is 15 residues long. Germline loops: CDR1 MNHEY, CDR2 SVGAGI. V lost 0 bases to trimming and J lost 4 bases, with 9 bases between them. The CDR3 here is CASSYSMASNEKLFF. DNA for the CDR3: TGTGCCAGCAGTTACTCGATGGCCAGTAATGAAAAACTGTTTTTT.

This chain connects TRBV5-1 to TRBJ1-6, with a tentative D call TRBD1 (5 bases). Germline V gene data show CDR1 as SGHRS and CDR2 as YFSETQ. The CDR3 covers 13 residues. V was shortened by 0 bases and J by 10 bases, with 8 bases between the two germline ends. In DNA form, the CDR3 reads TGCGCCAGCAGCTTGGCAGGGAGGTCACCCCTCCACTTT. This gives the protein CASSLAGRSPLHF. Full variable domain (missing parts from reference TRBV5-1 and TRBJ1-6): KAGVTQTPRYLIKTRGQQVTLSCSPISGHRSVSWYQQTPGQGLQFLFEYFSETQRNKGNFPGRFSGRQFSNSRSEMNVSTLELGDSALYLCASSLAGRSPLHFGNGTRLTVT.

This clone has just a few counts. The chain combines TRBV6-5 with TRBJ2-1, with 8 bases identical to TRBD1. This CDR3 comprises 14 residues. V trimming: 2 bases; J trimming: 4 bases; junction bases outside the gene matches: 1. Germline V gene sequence: CDR1 MNHEY, CDR2 SVGAGI. CDR3 sequence: CASSYRQGYNEQFF. Written as DNA, the CDR3 is TGTGCCAGCAGTTACAGACAGGGGTACAATGAGCAGTTCTTC.

The J gene is TRBJ1-5, the V gene TRBV19, with D unclear. The CDR3 covers 12 residues. Trimming cost V 8 bases and J 7 bases, with 12 bases left between them. The germline V gene has CDR1 LNHDA and CDR2 SQIVND (reference sequence). The CDR3 here is CASRKEDQPQHF. The CDR3 DNA follows: TGTGCCAGTCGGAAGGAGGACCAGCCCCAGCATTTT.

This rearrangement joins TRBV30 to TRBJ1-6; the match to TRBD1 covers 9 bases. The CDR3 spans 15 residues. CDR1 is GTSNPN and CDR2 is SVGIG in the germline V gene (reference sequence). V shed 0 bases, J shed 10 bases, and the junction held 7 bases outside the gene matches. Here the CDR3 reads CAWSVPSTGGSPLHF. For the CDR3, the DNA is TGTGCCTGGAGTGTACCGTCGACAGGGGGATCACCCCTCCACTTT.

The rearrangement links TRBV10-3 to TRBJ1-1; tentative D call: TRBD1 (6 bases). The CDR3 contains 15 residues. The V and J ends lost 4 bases and 5 bases respectively, with 17 bases between them. Germline CDR1 is ENHRY and CDR2 is SYGVKD. The DNA for the CDR3 is TGTGCCATCAGTGTGCAGGGAGCGCAGGGGACTGAAGCTTTCTTT. This codes for CAISVQGAQGTEAFF.

The chain has TRBV29-1 and TRBJ2-1; no definite D call. Germline CDR1 SQVTM, CDR2 ANQGSEA. V gave up 7 bases and J gave up 6 bases, with 10 bases separating them. The CDR3 is 11 residues long. Here the CDR3 reads CSATSPNEQFF. In nucleotides, the CDR3 is TGCAGCGCCACGAGCCCCAATGAGCAGTTCTTC.

This clone has a handful of counts. This rearrangement joins TRBV2 to TRBJ2-1, with 7 bases matching TRBD2. CDR1 is SNHLY, CDR2 FYNNEI, per germline. J gave up 3 bases and V 1 base, and 0 bases lay outside the gene matches. The CDR3 consists of 14 residues. As DNA, the CDR3 is TGTGCCAGCAGTGAAGGGACTAGCTACAATGAGCAGTTCTTC. Its translation is CASSEGTSYNEQFF.

The rearrangement joins TRBV3-1 (or the pseudogene TRBV3-2) to TRBJ2-5; 10 nucleotides line up with TRBD2. This CDR3 has 15 residues. The J segment lost 6 bases and the V segment lost 0 bases, leaving 4 bases of the junction unmatched. The germline V gene has CDR1 LGHDT and CDR2 YNNKEL (reference sequence). This chain's CDR3 is CASSQEVAGGQTQYF. For the CDR3, the DNA is TGTGCCAGCAGCCAAGAAGTAGCGGGGGGCCAGACCCAGTACTTC.

The chain has TRBV6-6 and TRBJ2-1; 11 bases line up with TRBD2. The germline V gene encodes CDR1 MNHNY and CDR2 SVGAGI (reference sequence). Trimming removed 5 bases from V and 4 bases from J; junction bases left unmatched: 16. This CDR3 contains 19 residues. The CDR3 reads CASSRIVGSGRAIYNEQFF. CDR3 sequence (DNA): TGTGCCAGCAGTCGCATTGTTGGTAGCGGGAGGGCCATTTACAATGAGCAGTTCTTC.